Below, 30 T cell receptor beta chains from the same sample are listed, as sequenced in a study of cytomegalovirus exposure and HLA in healthy donors. Profiled with immunoSEQ multiplex PCR; TCRdb holds only in-frame clones, not every one. The sample gives about 160,000 clones, about 88% of which show up once; around 2.1% is in the top ten. Material for sequencing was PBMCs. These receptors all stem from a woman younger than 30 in good health and CMV-seronegative.

The chain is built from TRBV5-1 and TRBJ2-7, with D uncertain. The CDR3 extends over 13 amino acids. Trimming shortened V by 1 base and J by 3 bases, and 8 bases separated the two germline ends. Germline values: CDR1 SGHRS, CDR2 YFSETQ. The chain's CDR3 is CASSLSGVYEQYF. CDR3 nucleotide sequence: TGCGCCAGCAGCTTGTCCGGAGTCTACGAGCAGTACTTC.

This clone was seen only once. The J gene is TRBJ1-2, the V gene TRBV29-1; 7 bases are a match to TRBD1. J gave up 6 bases and V 7 bases, and 14 bases lay outside the gene matches. The CDR3 spans 14 residues. Germline-derived CDR1 and CDR2 are SQVTM and ANQGSEA. The DNA for the CDR3 is TGCAGCGGGGGCCCTCGACAGGGTCTCGATGGCTACACCTTC. Its protein product is CSGGPRQGLDGYTF.

In its sample, this clone was seen once. CDR3 DNA: TGTGCCAGCAAAGAGGGGAGGGCCGAGGCAAATGAGCAGTTCTTC. Protein sequence: CASKEGRAEANEQFF. The chain recombines TRBV27 with TRBJ2-1; 7 positions agree with TRBD2. Germline V gene data show CDR1 as MNHEY and CDR2 as SMNVEV (reference sequence). The CDR3 has 15 amino acids. J lost 7 bases, V lost 7 bases, and 13 bases had no gene match.

The chain uses TRBV5-6 and TRBJ2-3, with 7 bases aligning to TRBD1. The trim removed 2 bases at V and 1 base at J, leaving 13 bases unmatched. Germline CDR1 and CDR2: SGHDT and YYEEEE. The CDR3 contains 18 residues. CDR3 in amino acids: CASSLPNNDRVGTDTQYF. CDR3 nucleotide sequence: TGTGCCAGCAGCTTACCAAATAACGACAGGGTTGGCACAGATACGCAGTATTTT.

This chain links TRBV19 with TRBJ2-1; D not resolved. The CDR3 consists of 12 residues. V dropped 8 bases and J dropped 4 bases, with 9 bases sitting between them. Germline values: CDR1 LNHDA, CDR2 SQIVND (reference sequence). The chain's CDR3 is CASLGNYNEQFF. CDR3 DNA sequence: TGTGCCAGTCTAGGCAATTACAATGAGCAGTTCTTC. The variable domain in full, completed from reference TRBV19 and TRBJ2-1, reads DGGITQSPKYLFRKEGQNVTLSCEQNLNHDAMYWYRQDPGQGLRLIYYSQIVNDFQKGDIAEGYSVSREKKESFPLTVTSAQKNPTAFYLCASLGNYNEQFFGPGTRLTVL.

The chain couples TRBV7-8 to TRBJ2-6; the match to TRBD2 covers 9 bases. The CDR3 contains 18 residues. Germline assignment: CDR1 SGHVS and CDR2 FQNEAQ. J lost 4 bases, V lost 0 bases, and 7 bases had no gene match. The CDR3 DNA sequence: TGTGCCAGCAGCTTAGCTGCGGGAGGGCCTGAAGGGGCCAACGTCCTGACTTTC. Protein product: CASSLAAGGPEGANVLTF.

The chain couples TRBV21-1 to TRBJ1-5. TRBV21-1 is a pseudogene locus. The CDR3 length is 13 residues. The chain's CDR3 is CASRRRERQPQHF. The CDR3 nucleotides are TGTGCCAGCAGACGACGGGAAAGGCAGCCCCAGCATTTT.

On this clone: The junction departs from germline at one end; a sequencing error may be responsible. This chain joins TRBV19 and TRBJ2-1; possible D gene TRBD2, 5 bases. CDR3 size: 9 residues. CDR1 LNHDA and CDR2 SQIVND come from the germline V gene (reference sequence). The CDR3 DNA follows: TGTGCCACCAACTGGGAGCTGTTCTTC. Translated: CATNWELFF.

J is TRBJ2-5 and V is TRBV5-4, with 9 bases that match TRBD1. The CDR3 covers 13 residues. V trimming: 7 bases; J trimming: 4 bases; junction bases outside the gene matches: 5. The germline gives CDR1 SGHNT, CDR2 YYREEE (reference sequence). In DNA form, the CDR3 reads TGTGCCAGCGTGGACAGGGGAGGAGAGACCCAGTACTTC. Its translation is CASVDRGGETQYF.

The chain links TRBV9 to TRBJ2-1; 9 nucleotides agree with TRBD2. The germline V gene encodes CDR1 SGDLS and CDR2 YYNGEE. Unmatched junction bases numbered 3, after V lost 1 base and J lost 4 bases. This CDR3 has 15 residues. This CDR3 is CASSVRAGGYNEQFF. Here the CDR3 DNA reads TGTGCCAGCAGCGTACGAGCGGGGGGATACAATGAGCAGTTCTTC.

This rearrangement joins TRBV7-6 to TRBJ2-2; 8 bases agree with TRBD1. Germline V gene data show CDR1 as SGHVS and CDR2 as FNYEAQ. V lost 3 bases and J lost 3; bases outside the gene matches: 15. This CDR3 has 19 residues. CDR3 nucleotide sequence: TGTGCCAGCAGCTTCATGACCCCCTCGACAGGGGTCGACACCGGGGAGCTGTTTTTT. As protein: CASSFMTPSTGVDTGELFF.

The chain links TRBV9 to TRBJ2-2, with TRBD2 as a possible D gene (5 bases). Germline CDR1 SGDLS, CDR2 YYNGEE. CDR3 length: 14 residues. Trimming pared 3 bases from V and 2 bases from J, leaving 8 bases between. The CDR3 spells CASSAGLNTGELFF. The CDR3 DNA reads TGTGCCAGCAGCGCTGGACTTAACACCGGGGAGCTGTTTTTT.

The V gene is TRBV5-1, the J gene TRBJ2-7, with a possible D match to TRBD1 (5 bases). The CDR3 covers 14 residues. V was pared by 1 base and J by 6 bases, with 14 bases between. Germline V gene lookup returns CDR1 SGHRS and CDR2 YFSETQ. The CDR3 region is CASSLSGFQGEQYF. The CDR3 coding sequence is TGCGCCAGCAGCTTGTCAGGGTTCCAGGGCGAGCAGTACTTC.

The chain uses TRBV11-2 and TRBJ1-5; tentatively, D is TRBD1 (5 bases). CDR3 length: 13 amino acids. The germline CDR1 and CDR2 sequences are SGHAT and FQNNGV. V gave up 3 bases and J gave up 7 bases, with 10 bases separating them. The CDR3 sequence: CASSFQGNQPQHF. The CDR3 nucleotides are TGTGCCAGCAGCTTTCAGGGTAACCAGCCCCAGCATTTT.

The chain uses TRBV2 and TRBJ2-7, with D perhaps matching TRBD2 (5 bases). V shed 8 bases and J shed 4 bases, with 18 bases lying between them. Germline loops: CDR1 SNHLY, CDR2 FYNNEI. CDR3 length equals 14 residues. CDR3 in amino acids: CASVTSDSLYEQYF. The CDR3 DNA is TGTGCCAGCGTTACTAGTGACTCCCTATACGAGCAGTACTTC.

The CDR3 reads CASSINQGTEAFF. The CDR3 DNA is TGTGCCAGTAGTATCAATCAGGGAACTGAAGCTTTCTTT. The chain combines TRBV19 with TRBJ1-1; perhaps TRBD1 as D (5 bases). The CDR3 covers 13 residues. Trimming left V 3 bases short and J 5 bases short, with 10 bases between. Germline assignment: CDR1 LNHDA and CDR2 SQIVND (reference sequence).

The rearrangement joins TRBV4-3 to TRBJ2-2; 12 bases map to TRBD2. The CDR3 is 19 amino acids. CDR1 LGHNA and CDR2 YSLEER come from the germline V gene. V shed 0 bases, J shed 6 bases, and the junction held 11 bases outside the gene matches. As DNA, the CDR3 is TGCGCCAGCAGCCAAGATTTCGGACTAGCGGGAAGCCACCCCGGGGAGCTGTTTTTT. Translation: CASSQDFGLAGSHPGELFF.

The genes are TRBV7-6 and TRBJ1-1; 8 nucleotides align to TRBD1. CDR3 size: 16 residues. Per the germline V gene, CDR1 is SGHVS and CDR2 is FNYEAQ. The J segment lost 3 bases and the V segment lost 5 bases, leaving 11 bases of the junction unmatched. This CDR3 is CASSLGQGPPDTEAFF. The CDR3 DNA reads TGTGCCAGCAGCCTCGGACAGGGCCCCCCCGACACTGAAGCTTTCTTT. Based on the CDR3 plus reference TRBV7-6 and TRBJ1-1, the full variable domain is GAGVSQSPRYKVTKRGQDVALRCDPISGHVSLYWYRQALGQGPEFLTYFNYEAQQDKSGLPNDRFSAERPEGSISTLTIQRTEQRDSAMYRCASSLGQGPPDTEAFFGQGTRLTVV.

This clone occurred once. The chain links TRBV18 to TRBJ1-1; a possible D gene is TRBD1 (5 bases). V was trimmed by 7 bases and J by 5 bases, leaving 17 bases between them. The germline CDR1 and CDR2 sequences are KGHSH and LQKENI. This CDR3 is built from 14 residues. The CDR3 protein is CASFSPRAGTEAFF. In DNA, the CDR3 is TGTGCCAGCTTCTCCCCCAGGGCGGGGACTGAAGCTTTCTTT.

This chain links TRBV10-3 with TRBJ1-6; the D gene is possibly TRBD1 (5 bases). Germline V gene sequence: CDR1 ENHRY, CDR2 SYGVKD. The length of the CDR3 is 13 residues. V lost 6 bases and J lost 4, with 7 bases in between. The CDR3 DNA reads TGTGCCATCAGGGGGCATTATAATTCACCCCTCCACTTT. Protein sequence: CAIRGHYNSPLHF.

This chain links TRBV10-3 with TRBJ1-1; 7 nucleotides align to TRBD1. Germline CDR1 is ENHRY and CDR2 is SYGVKD. The CDR3 runs 18 residues. With V trimmed by 2 bases and J by 0 bases, 12 bases remained unmatched. The CDR3, as DNA: TGTGCCATCAGTGAGGGAGTAGGGGGACAGATGTTGAACACTGAAGCTTTCTTT. Translating it yields CAISEGVGGQMLNTEAFF.

This clone has only one observation. The chain carries TRBV9 and TRBJ1-2; tentatively, D is TRBD1 (6 bases). V was trimmed by 6 bases and J by 4 bases, leaving 16 bases between them. The CDR3 is 14 amino acids. The germline V gene has CDR1 SGDLS and CDR2 YYNGEE. CDR3 in amino acids: CASNSQGSFYGYTF. The CDR3 DNA follows: TGTGCCAGCAACTCACAGGGTTCCTTCTATGGCTACACCTTC.

The chain couples TRBV2 to TRBJ1-1; D perhaps matches TRBD1 (6 bases). Trimming took 6 bases from V and 5 from J, leaving 13 bases between them. The CDR3 has 13 amino acids. CDR1 and CDR2 (germline): SNHLY, FYNNEI. The CDR3 nucleotides are TGTGCCAGCAGAGCACAGGGCGGGACTGAAGCTTTCTTT. It specifies CASRAQGGTEAFF.

The chain employs TRBV2 and TRBJ1-1; D not resolved. This CDR3 has 14 residues. Deletions cut 6 bases from V and 1 base from J, with 12 bases between. Germline V CDR1 and CDR2: SNHLY, FYNNEI. The CDR3 sequence is CASRGRRRNTEAFF. In nucleotides, the CDR3 is TGTGCCAGCAGGGGCCGGCGCAGGAACACTGAAGCTTTCTTT.

The chain uses TRBV19 and TRBJ2-7; TRBD2 aligns across 9 bases. The CDR3 covers 15 residues. Germline trimming cut 2 bases from V and 6 bases from J; bases unmatched to any gene: 8. Germline loops: CDR1 LNHDA, CDR2 SQIVND (reference sequence). The CDR3 loop is CASSIQAGGKGEQYF. DNA for the CDR3: TGTGCCAGTAGTATACAAGCGGGAGGAAAAGGCGAGCAGTACTTC.

This chain links TRBV7-9 with TRBJ1-1; 8 bases match TRBD1. The germline CDR1 and CDR2 sequences are SEHNR and FQNEAQ (reference sequence). CDR3 length: 15 amino acids. After removal of 2 bases from V and 6 bases from J, the junction contained 8 bases not matched to a gene. CDR3 amino acids: CASSLSTGEGAEAFF. CDR3 bases: TGTGCCAGCAGCTTATCGACAGGGGAAGGCGCTGAAGCTTTCTTT. The variable domain in full, completed from reference TRBV7-9 and TRBJ1-1, reads DTGVSQNPRHKITKRGQNVTFRCDPISEHNRLYWYRQTLGQGPEFLTYFQNEAQLEKSRLLSDRFSAERPKGSFSTLEIQRTEQGDSAMYLCASSLSTGEGAEAFFGQGTRLTVV.

This chain joins TRBV5-4 and TRBJ2-5; TRBD2 matches at 8 bases. V lost 0 bases, J lost 3 bases, and 10 bases stayed unmatched. In germline, CDR1 is SGHNT, CDR2 YYREEE (reference sequence). This CDR3 is built from 17 residues. The DNA for the CDR3 is TGTGCCAGCAGCTTGGTGGGAGCGGGAGAGGTGGAAGAGACCCAGTACTTC. Amino acid sequence: CASSLVGAGEVEETQYF. The variable domain in full, with the rest retrieved from reference TRBV5-4 and TRBJ2-5, is ETGVTQSPTHLIKTRGQQVTLRCSSQSGHNTVSWYQQALGQGPQFIFQYYREEENGRGNFPPRFSGLQFPNYSSELNVNALELDDSALYLCASSLVGAGEVEETQYFGPGTRLLVL.

In DNA form, the CDR3 reads TGTGCCAGCAGCGGGAGAATGGGGGACCACGAGCAGTACTTC. Translating gives CASSGRMGDHEQYF. The chain recombines TRBV6-1 with TRBJ2-7; a weak D match, TRBD2 (6 bases). The V end was cut by 6 bases, the J end by 5 bases, with 17 bases between. Germline assignment: CDR1 MNHNS and CDR2 SASEGT. This CDR3 has 14 amino acids.

This chain links TRBV19 with TRBJ1-1; TRBD1 matches 9 bases. Germline loops: CDR1 LNHDA, CDR2 SQIVND (reference sequence). The CDR3 spans 13 residues. The V gene end was trimmed by 11 bases and the J gene end by 4 bases; junction bases not matched to a gene: 8. The CDR3 nucleotides are TGTGCCGTGGCGACAGGGGGTATCACTGAAGCTTTCTTT. This translates into CAVATGGITEAFF.

V is TRBV18 and J is TRBJ2-7; 12 positions agree with TRBD2. The CDR3 loop spans 21 amino acids. V shed 3 bases and J 0 bases; nucleotides not matched to a gene: 18. Germline values: CDR1 KGHSH, CDR2 LQKENI. The CDR3 sequence: CASSPPMPGLAGSLSSYEQYF. CDR3 DNA sequence: TGTGCCAGCTCACCCCCCATGCCTGGACTAGCGGGATCTCTTTCCTCCTACGAGCAGTACTTC. The full variable domain, completed using reference TRBV18 and TRBJ2-7, is NAGVMQNPRHLVRRRGQEARLRCSPMKGHSHVYWYRQLPEEGLKFMVYLQKENIIDESGMPKERFSAEFPKEGPSILRIQQVVRGDSAAYFCASSPPMPGLAGSLSSYEQYFGPGTRLTVT.